The following is a T cell receptor beta chain sequence with its context. These data originate in a study of blood T cell repertoires in COVID-19. CDR3 length equals 15 residues. V trimming: 4 bases; J trimming: 5 bases; junction bases outside the gene matches: 6. The germline gives CDR1 SGHRS, CDR2 YFSETQ. Clones were read by immunoSEQ multiplex PCR, and TCRdb kept only the in-frame ones, dropping some. The sample records roughly 250,000 clones, more than 75% being singletons. The rearrangement joins TRBV5-1 to TRBJ2-4, with 10 bases fitting TRBD1. The source material was PBMCs or T cells enriched from blood (not recorded which). This sequence was found in a woman in her thirties or forties with acute COVID-19. The CDR3 nucleotides read TGCGCCAGCAGCACCTCGGGGACAGGGGAAAACATTCAGTACTTC. As protein: CASSTSGTGENIQYF.